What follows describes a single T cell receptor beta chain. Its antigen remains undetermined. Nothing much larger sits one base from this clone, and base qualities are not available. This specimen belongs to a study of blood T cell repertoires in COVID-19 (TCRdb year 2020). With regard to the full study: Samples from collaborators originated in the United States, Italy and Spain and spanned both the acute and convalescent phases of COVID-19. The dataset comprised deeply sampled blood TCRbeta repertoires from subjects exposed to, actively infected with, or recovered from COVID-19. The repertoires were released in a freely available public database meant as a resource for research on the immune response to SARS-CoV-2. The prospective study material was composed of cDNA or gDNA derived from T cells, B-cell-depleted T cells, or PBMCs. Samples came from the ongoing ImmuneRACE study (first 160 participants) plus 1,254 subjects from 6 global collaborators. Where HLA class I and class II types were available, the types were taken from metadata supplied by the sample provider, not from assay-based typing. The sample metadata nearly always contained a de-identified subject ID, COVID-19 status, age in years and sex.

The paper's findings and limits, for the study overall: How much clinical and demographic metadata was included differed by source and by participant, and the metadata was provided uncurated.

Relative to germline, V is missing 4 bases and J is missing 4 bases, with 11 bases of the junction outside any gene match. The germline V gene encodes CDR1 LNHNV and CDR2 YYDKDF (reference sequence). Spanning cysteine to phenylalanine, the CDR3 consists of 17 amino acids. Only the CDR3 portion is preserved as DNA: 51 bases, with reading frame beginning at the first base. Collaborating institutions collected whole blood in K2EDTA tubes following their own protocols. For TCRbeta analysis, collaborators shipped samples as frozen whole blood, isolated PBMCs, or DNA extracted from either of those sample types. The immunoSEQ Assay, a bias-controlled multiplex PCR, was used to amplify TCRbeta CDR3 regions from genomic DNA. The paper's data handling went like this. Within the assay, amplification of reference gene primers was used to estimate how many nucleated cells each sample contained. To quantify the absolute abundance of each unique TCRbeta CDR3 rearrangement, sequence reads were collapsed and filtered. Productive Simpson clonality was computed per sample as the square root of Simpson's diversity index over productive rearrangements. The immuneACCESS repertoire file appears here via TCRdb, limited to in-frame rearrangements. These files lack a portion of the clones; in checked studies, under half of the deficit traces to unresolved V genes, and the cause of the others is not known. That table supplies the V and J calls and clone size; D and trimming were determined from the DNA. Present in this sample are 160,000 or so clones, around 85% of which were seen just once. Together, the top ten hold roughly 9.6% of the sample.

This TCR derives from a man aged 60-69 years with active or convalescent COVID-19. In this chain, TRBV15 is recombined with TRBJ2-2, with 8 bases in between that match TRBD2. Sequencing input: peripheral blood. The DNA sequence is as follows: TGTGCCACCAGCACTACAAGCGGGGGAACGGGCACCGGGGAGCTGTTTTTT. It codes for CATSTTSGGTGTGELFF.